This T cell receptor (beta chain) was recovered during a study of blood T cell repertoires in COVID-19 (dated by TCRdb to about 2020). For context, the study as a whole: Samples covering the acute and convalescent phases of COVID-19 were provided by collaborators in the United States, Italy and Spain. The samples were drawn from two sources: the first 160 participants of the ongoing ImmuneRACE study, and 1,254 subjects contributed by 6 global collaborators. Where available, HLA class I and class II types were obtained from metadata supplied by the sample provider rather than from assay-based typing. The repertoires were made available in a free public database intended to serve as a resource for research on the immune response to SARS-CoV-2. The dataset comprised deeply sampled blood TCRbeta repertoires from subjects exposed to, actively infected with, or recovered from COVID-19. The material from the prospective study consisted of cDNA or gDNA derived from T cells, B-cell-depleted T cells, or PBMCs. A de-identified subject ID, COVID-19 status, age in years and sex were almost always included in the sample metadata.

TCRbeta CDR3 regions were amplified from genomic DNA by means of the immunoSEQ Assay, a bias-controlled multiplex PCR. Processing in the source paper ran as follows. The number of nucleated cells in each sample was estimated from the amplification of reference gene primers within the assay. To quantify the absolute abundance of each unique TCRbeta CDR3 rearrangement, sequence reads were collapsed and filtered. For each sample, productive Simpson clonality was calculated as the square root of Simpson's diversity index across productive rearrangements. In TCRdb, the immuneACCESS table is reduced to in-frame sequences with V and J assigned. These tables do not hold every clone; where another copy was compared, an unresolved V gene accounts for under half, and the others remain unexplained. V, J and clone size reflect that table, while D and trimming were determined from the DNA. Recorded for this sample are 180,000 or so clones; approximately 80% of them occurred a single time. 8% to 13% of the sample rests with the top ten.

The V end gives up 1 base and the J end 4 bases, leaving 4 bases in the junction not matched to a gene. The CDR3 contains 14 residues, cysteine and phenylalanine counted. Just the 42-base CDR3 DNA is kept, in frame starting at base 1. From the germline V gene, CDR1 is SGHTA and CDR2 is FQGTGA. Participants in the prospective study were enrolled through a virtual design, were aged about 18 to 100 years, and lived in roughly 25 United States geographic areas. In the prospective study, participants were assigned to cohorts based on the clinical history participants reported in a screening survey and a study questionnaire. For ImmuneRACE Cohort 3, a participant was defined as recovered based on two consecutive negative NP/OP PCR tests, clearance by a healthcare professional, or resolution of symptoms. In the prospective study, mobile phlebotomists collected whole blood, serum and a nasopharyngeal or oropharyngeal swab from each participant. Prospective study participants could optionally give additional blood draws and questionnaires over an approximately 2-month period. Before DNA extraction, blood samples from the prospective study were shipped at room temperature or frozen.

Study-level results and caveats: The quantity of clinical and demographic metadata differed by source and by participant and was supplied without curation.

Concerning this clone itself: The clone's antigen remains unknown. Base qualities are not at hand, and no much larger clone is one base apart.

Sequenced sample: PBMCs or T cells enriched from blood (not recorded which). The sequence is built from TRBV7-3 and TRBJ2-7; a stretch of 7 junction bases matches TRBD2. This TCR was sampled from a man aged 50-60 years who had recovered from COVID-19. The CDR3 reads as follows: CASSLIGRNYEQYF. Here is the DNA: TGTGCCAGCAGCTTAATCGGGAGGAATTACGAGCAGTACTTC.